The present TCR beta chain was sequenced within a study of T cell changes during pregnancy in multiple sclerosis. From germline, CDR1 is SEHNR and CDR2 FQNEAQ (reference sequence). The CDR3 loop spans 15 amino acids. J was trimmed by 7 bases and V by 5 bases; bases with no gene match: 3. The method was immunoSEQ multiplex PCR; TCRdb's version includes in-frame clones alone and lacks a portion of them. The table records 40,000 to 60,000 clones, around 92% of them present only once. This clone was seen only once. V and J are TRBV7-9 and TRBJ2-1, with TRBD2 matching 15 bases. The source of this sequence is a female donor with multiple sclerosis, enrolled in a pregnancy study. Sequenced here: CD4+ T cells from peripheral blood mononuclear cells, sampled after pregnancy. In DNA form, the CDR3 reads TGTGCCAGCAGCGCCGGACTAGCGGGAGGGAATGAGCAGTTCTTC. Its protein is CASSAGLAGGNEQFF.